This T cell receptor beta chain was documented in a study of blood T cell repertoires in COVID-19. Study background: The United States, Italy and Spain supplied acute and convalescent COVID-19 samples. In each case, the material was cDNA or gDNA derived from T cells, B-cell-depleted T cells, or PBMCs.

This clone has only one observation. V was clipped by 4 bases and J by 0 bases, with 14 bases between them. Germline lookup yields CDR1 MNHEY and CDR2 SVGAGI. The CDR3 runs 16 residues. In the authors' methods: The assay estimated nucleated cells by amplifying reference gene primers. Here immunoSEQ multiplex PCR was the method, and the copy in TCRdb shows in-frame clones only, minus some. V and J calls plus clone size are reproduced from that table; the DNA served to infer D and trimming. The sample lists about 150,000 clones; about four fifths were seen once. The specimen was peripheral blood. This receptor was obtained from a man in his 70s who had recovered from COVID-19. The V gene is TRBV6-5, the J gene TRBJ2-3, with D perhaps matching TRBD1 (6 bases). The CDR3 loop is CASSFLRGSSTDTQYF. For the CDR3, the DNA is TGTGCCAGCAGTTTCCTTAGGGGGTCTAGCACAGATACGCAGTATTTT.